The rows below give T cell receptor beta chains drawn from one sample of a study of cytomegalovirus exposure and HLA in healthy donors. The table came from immunoSEQ multiplex PCR; TCRdb's copy has only in-frame clones and leaves some out. Of over 80,000 clones listed, 65% to 80% are singletons. Sequencing was carried out using PBMCs. The receptors were gathered from a man in his forties or fifties in good health and CMV-seronegative. CDR3s include the opening cysteine and the closing phenylalanine or tryptophan. D genes are given only for firm matches. Size values are once, few and many counts, or a class for expanded clones, and some rows have none.

v_call	j_call	clone_size	d_call	cdr3_nt	cdr3_aa
TRBV4-2	TRBJ2-7	.	TRBD2	TGTGCCAGCAGCTCTCCCGGGACTACCTACGAGCAGTACTTC	CASSSPGTTYEQYF
TRBV7-9	TRBJ1-2	.	TRBD1	TGTGCCAGCAGTGCAGGGGGAGGCTACACCTTC	CASSAGGGYTF
TRBV5-1	TRBJ2-1	.	TRBD2	TGCGCCAGCAGCTCAGGACTAGCGGGGGGGACCTATGAGCAGTTCTTC	CASSSGLAGGTYEQFF
TRBV4-3	TRBJ1-6	.	.	TGCGCCAGCAGCCAATCCTTTACAGGGTCCTTCTATAATTCACCCCTCCACTTT	CASSQSFTGSFYNSPLHF
TRBV19	TRBJ2-7	once	TRBD2	TGTGCCAGCGCTAGCGGCTTAACCTACGAGCAGTACTTC	CASASGLTYEQYF
TRBV19	TRBJ2-7	.	.	TGTGCCAGTAGTTCCATCTCCTACGAGCAGTACTTC	CASSSISYEQYF
TRBV5-5	TRBJ1-2	.	.	TGTGCCAGCAGCTTACAACAGACAGTAACTTATGGCTACACCTTC	CASSLQQTVTYGYTF
TRBV7-8	TRBJ1-5	.	.	TGTGCCAGCAGCTACGGCAGGGTGGTCGGCAATCAGCCCCAGCATTTT	CASSYGRVVGNQPQHF
TRBV5-1	TRBJ2-3	.	TRBD2	TGCGCCAGCAGCACAACTAGCGGGGGGGTACCAGATACGCAGTATTTT	CASSTTSGGVPDTQYF
TRBV6-5	TRBJ2-7	.	TRBD2	TGTGCCAGCAGTTACGAGATAGCGGGGGACTACGAGCAGTACTTC	CASSYEIAGDYEQYF
TRBV7-2	TRBJ1-6	.	.	TGTGCCAGCAGCTTAGGCCAGTTTACTTCACCCCTCCACTTT	CASSLGQFTSPLHF
TRBV7-2	TRBJ2-3	.	.	TGTGCCAGCAGCCCCAAAAGGGGCCGGAGCACAGATACGCAGTATTTT	CASSPKRGRSTDTQYF
TRBV2	TRBJ2-5	.	.	TGTGCCAGCAGTCTGACCCCTAGGGAGACCCAGTACTTC	CASSLTPRETQYF
TRBV28	TRBJ2-3	.	TRBD2	TGTGCCAGCAGTTCATTCACTAGCGGGGGGGCGAGGGATACGCAGTATTTT	CASSSFTSGGARDTQYF
TRBV6-5	TRBJ2-7	few	.	TGTGCCAGCAGTTACGCGCAGGGCATCTACGAGCAGTACTTC	CASSYAQGIYEQYF
TRBV27	TRBJ2-1	.	TRBD2	TGTGCCAGCAGTTTCGGGACTAGCGGCAATGAGCAGTTCTTC	CASSFGTSGNEQFF
TRBV6-5	TRBJ2-1	.	.	TGTGCCAGCAGCCGCCAATCAGGAAACAATGAGCAGTTCTTC	CASSRQSGNNEQFF
TRBV7-3	TRBJ2-2	.	.	TGTGCCAGCAGCTCATTCGGCGGGGCTGACACCGGGGAGCTGTTTTTT	CASSSFGGADTGELFF
TRBV28	TRBJ2-5	few	TRBD1	TGTGCCAGCAGTGGGACAGGGGAGACCCAGTACTTC	CASSGTGETQYF
TRBV25-1	TRBJ1-2	.	TRBD1	TGTGCCAGCAGTGAGGGCGGACAGGGCGGGGGCTACACCTTC	CASSEGGQGGGYTF
TRBV5-4	TRBJ2-3	few	.	TGTGCCAGCAGAGTTGGGGCGGGGCAAGATACGCAGTATTTT	CASRVGAGQDTQYF
TRBV7-2	TRBJ1-1	.	.	TGTGCCAGCAGCTTTACAGTTGGCGAAGCTTTCTTT	CASSFTVGEAFF
TRBV6-5	TRBJ1-2	.	.	TGTGCCACCACGGGGGGAGGGATTGGTGGCTACACCTTC	CATTGGGIGGYTF
TRBV28	TRBJ2-4	.	TRBD2	TGTGCCACCAAGTACCGGGGGGACCCATACAAAAACATTCAGTACTTC	CATKYRGDPYKNIQYF
TRBV10-3	TRBJ1-5	.	TRBD1	TGTGCCATTACAGGGGAACGCAATCAGCCCCAGCATTTT	CAITGERNQPQHF
TRBV27	TRBJ1-1	few	TRBD1	TGTGCCAGCAGTAGAAGACAGGGTGGGACTGAAGCTTTCTTT	CASSRRQGGTEAFF
TRBV6-6	TRBJ1-4	few	.	TGTGCCAGCAGCCTCAGGGATGAAAAACTGTTTTTT	CASSLRDEKLFF
TRBV10-3	TRBJ1-2	.	TRBD1	TGTGCCACGTTGTTGGGACAGTCTAACTATGGCTACACCTTC	CATLLGQSNYGYTF
TRBV2	TRBJ2-3	.	TRBD2	TGTGCCAGCAGTGTTGAGCGGGGGGTCGTAGATACGCAGTATTTT	CASSVERGVVDTQYF
TRBV5-1	TRBJ2-3	.	.	TGCGCCAGCAGCTTCGGTGTAACAGATACGCAGTATTTT	CASSFGVTDTQYF
TRBV15	TRBJ2-5	medium-sized	TRBD2	TGTGCCACCAGCAGAGCTGCGGGGGACTCCGCTGAGACCCAGTACTTC	CATSRAAGDSAETQYF
TRBV4-2	TRBJ2-7	.	TRBD2	TGTGCCAGCAGCCAAGCTAGCGGGGGCCATTCCTACGAGCAGTACTTC	CASSQASGGHSYEQYF
TRBV28	TRBJ1-4	once	TRBD1	TGTGCCAGCAGTTTAGTGGGACAGGGAAATGAAAAACTGTTTTTT	CASSLVGQGNEKLFF
TRBV28	TRBJ1-5	.	TRBD1	TGTGCCAGCAGTTTATTGTGGGTCAGGGGGGATCAGCCCCAGCATTTT	CASSLLWVRGDQPQHF
TRBV6-5	TRBJ2-3	few	.	TGTGCCAGTGCTAAAGATGTCGGACTCACAGATACGCAGTATTTT	CASAKDVGLTDTQYF
TRBV28	TRBJ2-1	.	TRBD2	TGTGCCAGCAGTTTTAGCGGGGCGGAGTACAATGAGCAGTTCTTC	CASSFSGAEYNEQFF
TRBV6-5	TRBJ2-3	.	TRBD2	TGTGCCAGCAGTTACTCAGCGGGGGGGGCTGATACGCAGTATTTT	CASSYSAGGADTQYF
TRBV4-2	TRBJ2-5	few	TRBD1	TGTGCCAGCAGCCAAGAAGCGGGGACAGGGGTGTCGGAGACCCAGTACTTC	CASSQEAGTGVSETQYF
TRBV6-5	TRBJ1-4	.	.	TGTGCCAGCAGGAGAGCCTCAACTAATGAAAAACTGTTTTTT	CASRRASTNEKLFF
TRBV5-8	TRBJ1-1	.	TRBD1	TGTGCCAGCAGCCGAGGACAGGGCTTTCTCACTGAAGCTTTCTTT	CASSRGQGFLTEAFF
TRBV4-3	TRBJ1-4	.	.	TGCGCCAGCAGCCGTATGCCCCCGCCGGAGGAAAAAGAAAAACTGTTTTTT	CASSRMPPPEEKEKLFF
TRBV5-1	TRBJ2-7	once	TRBD1	TGCGCCAGCAGCCCCCTGTCAGGGGGCGCGGGGTATGACGAGCAGTACTTC	CASSPLSGGAGYDEQYF
TRBV4-2	TRBJ2-2	.	TRBD1	TGTGCCAGCAGCCAAGACTTGACAGGGCTGGACGGGGAGCTGTTTTTT	CASSQDLTGLDGELFF
TRBV6-1	TRBJ2-6	.	.	TGTGCCAGCAGTGAGAATCGTTGGGGGACAGGGGCCAACGTCCTGACTTTC	CASSENRWGTGANVLTF
TRBV6-5	TRBJ2-1	.	.	TGTGCCAGCAGTTATTTTGGGGACTCCCGTGATGTCGAGCAGTTCTTC	CASSYFGDSRDVEQFF
TRBV4-3	TRBJ2-3	few	.	TGCGCCAGCTCTGAACGTGGCCCAGATACGCAGTATTTT	CASSERGPDTQYF
TRBV5-6	TRBJ2-1	.	TRBD2	TGTGCCAGCAGCCCTAGCGGGGGGTTCTACAATGAGCAGTTCTTC	CASSPSGGFYNEQFF